This TCR beta chain comes out of a study of identifying expanded T cells in peripheral blood. No infections or other immune events were documented during collection. Study outcomes and limitations: Clone count variance between approximately two-week samples rose with total template count. Differentially abundant clones: 0.95 to 1.5 between replicates, 15 to 17 at approximately two weeks, around 19 at four.

Sequenced by immunoSEQ multiplex PCR; TCRdb stores in-frame clones only, minus some. The sample lists about 50,000 clones, about 83% occurring once. Germline-derived CDR1 and CDR2 are SGDLS and YYNGEE. The V gene end was trimmed by 0 bases and the J gene end by 5 bases; junction bases not matched to a gene: 6. The CDR3 length is 16 residues. Turning to this clone: Its target is not known.

The chain is built from TRBV9 and TRBJ2-1; TRBD2 matches at 9 bases. Specimen: blood. This clonotype was obtained from a person aged 18 to 70 in good health. This CDR3 is CASSVVGGGANNEQFF. The CDR3 DNA reads TGTGCCAGCAGCGTAGTTGGCGGGGGGGCCAACAATGAGCAGTTCTTC.